The clone carrying this T cell receptor beta chain is a singleton in its sample. The sample is drawn from a study of technical replicates of blood from several donors. CDR3 length equals 15 residues. Trimming at V came to 6 bases and at J to 5 bases, leaving 12 bases not matched to a gene. CDR1 is SNHLY and CDR2 is FYNNEI in the germline V gene. Profiling relied on immunoSEQ multiplex PCR, and the TCRdb table lists in-frame clones only, not all of them. The top ten clones hold roughly 0.19% of a sample with 55,000 to 80,000 clones, approximately 97% of them seen once. The clonotype was recovered from a human donor in good health. The specimen was T cells isolated from PBMCs. This rearrangement joins TRBV2 to TRBJ2-7; 8 bases match TRBD1. The CDR3 nucleotides are TGTGCCAGCAGCGATACAGGGGGGAGGTTAGACGAGCAGTACTTC. It yields the protein CASSDTGGRLDEQYF.